The 11 T cell receptor beta chains in this list originate from one sample, sequenced in a study of technical replicates of blood from several donors. Measured with immunoSEQ multiplex PCR; TCRdb has only the in-frame clones, and not every one. The sample consists of around 80,000 clones, just over 90% of them appearing once. The sequenced sample consisted of T cells isolated from PBMCs. The source of these receptors is a human donor in good health.

This chain joins TRBV4-1 and TRBJ2-7, with TRBD1 identical over 7 bases. V gave up 6 bases and J gave up 0 bases; unmatched junction bases: 5. CDR3 length equals 14 residues. Germline values: CDR1 MGHRA, CDR2 YSYEKL. CDR3: CASRDRLASYEQYF. The CDR3 DNA sequence: TGCGCCAGCAGGGACAGGCTTGCCTCCTACGAGCAGTACTTC.

This chain links TRBV4-2 with TRBJ2-3; D gene uncertain. Germline V gene sequence: CDR1 LGHNA, CDR2 YNFKEQ. This CDR3 has 17 amino acids. With 0 bases removed from V and 1 base from J, the gap between germline ends came to 14 bases. The CDR3 is CASSQEYSSVGTDTQYF. In nucleotides, the CDR3 is TGTGCCAGCAGCCAAGAGTATTCGAGCGTCGGCACAGATACGCAGTATTTT.

This chain connects TRBV27 to TRBJ2-7; 9 bases match TRBD2. V trimming: 5 bases; J trimming: 2 bases; junction bases outside the gene matches: 1. Germline-derived CDR1 and CDR2 are MNHEY and SMNVEV (reference sequence). The CDR3 contains 13 residues. Here the CDR3 DNA reads TGTGCCAGCAGTCCTAGCGGGGCCTACGAGCAGTACTTC. Residues: CASSPSGAYEQYF.

The J gene is TRBJ1-1, the V gene TRBV11-3; no firm D call. The CDR3 is 14 amino acids. Trimming took 1 base from V and 1 from J, leaving 7 bases between them. Germline V gives CDR1 SGHNT, CDR2 YENEEA. CDR3 protein: CASSLGRRNTEAFF. CDR3 in DNA: TGTGCCAGCAGCTTAGGTAGGAGGAACACTGAAGCTTTCTTT.

The rearrangement links TRBV15 to TRBJ2-5, with D perhaps matching TRBD2 (5 bases). The CDR3 consists of 14 residues. CDR1 is LNHNV and CDR2 is YYDKDF in the germline V gene (reference sequence). V gave up 5 bases and J gave up 3 bases, with 13 bases separating them. CDR3 in amino acids: CATSAYSREETQYF. The CDR3, as DNA: TGTGCCACCAGCGCTTATTCGCGGGAAGAGACCCAGTACTTC.

This chain links TRBV28 with TRBJ2-7; 11 positions agree with TRBD2. Germline V lookup: CDR1 MDHEN, CDR2 SYDVKM. The CDR3 totals 15 residues. The V and J ends lost 4 bases and 3 bases, in that order; junction bases with no gene match: 5. Here the CDR3 reads CASSSPTSGSYEQYF. CDR3 DNA: TGTGCCAGCAGTTCACCCACTAGCGGGAGCTACGAGCAGTACTTC.

This chain connects TRBV28 to TRBJ2-2; D may be TRBD2 (5 bases). V was clipped by 4 bases and J by 7 bases, with 10 bases between them. The germline CDR1 and CDR2 sequences are MDHEN and SYDVKM. The CDR3 runs to 13 residues. The CDR3 spells CASSSSRGGELFF. The CDR3 DNA reads as TGTGCCAGCAGTTCTTCCCGGGGCGGGGAGCTGTTTTTT.

The gene calls are TRBV10-1 and TRBJ2-1; 12 positions match TRBD1. The CDR3 loop spans 20 amino acids. Germline V gene data show CDR1 as WNHNN and CDR2 as SYGVQD (reference sequence). V lost 5 bases and J lost 4; bases outside the gene matches: 18. The CDR3 nucleotides are TGCGCCAGCAGTCGTGGTCCGGGACAGGGGGCTTCGAAGAGATACAATGAGCAGTTCTTC. This translates into CASSRGPGQGASKRYNEQFF.

The gene calls are TRBV2 and TRBJ2-5; no clear D gene. Germline V gene sequence: CDR1 SNHLY, CDR2 FYNNEI. This CDR3 comprises 11 residues. V was trimmed by 9 bases and J by 2 bases, leaving 7 bases between them. The CDR3 coding sequence is TGTGCCAGTGAGCTTCAAGAGACCCAGTACTTC. Protein sequence: CASELQETQYF.

The gene calls are TRBV13 and TRBJ2-3; 13 bases align to TRBD2. The CDR3 contains 15 residues. With V trimmed by 0 bases and J by 6 bases, 0 bases remained unmatched. CDR1 is PRHDT, CDR2 FYEKMQ, per germline (reference sequence). CDR3 coding DNA: TGTGCCAGCAGCTTAGGACTAGCGGGGGGGGATACGCAGTATTTT. Its translation: CASSLGLAGGDTQYF.

The chain couples TRBV18 to TRBJ2-1; TRBD2 matches at 14 bases. Germline V gene data show CDR1 as KGHSH and CDR2 as LQKENI. This CDR3 contains 19 residues. The junction had 16 bases not matched to a gene; V was cut back by 3 bases and J by 9 bases. This chain's CDR3 is CASSPRGLAGGWMSPEQFF. The CDR3 nucleotides are TGTGCCAGCTCACCGCGAGGACTAGCGGGAGGTTGGATGTCTCCTGAGCAGTTCTTC.